The sequence of this T cell receptor (beta chain) was determined in a study of OX40 agonist ivuxolimab in advanced cancers. Assay: immunoSEQ multiplex PCR; the TCRdb copy retains only in-frame clones and omits some. In the table there are about 100,000 clones, around 80% of which are singletons. On cycle 4 day 1 and cycle 7 day 1, as well as at baseline, blood was sampled. Overall study findings and caveats: The study observed clonal expansion of CD4+ and CD8+ blood T cells by week 6 at 0.1 to 3.0 mg/kg.

The CDR3 has 16 residues. The germline gives CDR1 SGHRS, CDR2 YFSETQ. J gave up 1 base and V 0 bases, and 4 bases lay outside the gene matches. The count of this clone is one. No antigen is known for it. This chain links TRBV5-1 with TRBJ1-5; TRBD1 agrees at 7 bases. The sequence came from an adult with an advanced solid tumor such as melanoma, head and neck, liver or kidney cancer. The source material was CD4+ or CD8+ T cells sorted from blood, sampled in a trial of the OX40 agonist ivuxolimab. CDR3 in amino acids: CASSLEPGGSNQPQHF. In DNA form, the CDR3 reads TGCGCCAGCAGCTTGGAGCCAGGGGGGAGCAATCAGCCCCAGCATTTT. Full variable domain (outside the CDR3, taken from reference TRBV5-1 and TRBJ1-5): KAGVTQTPRYLIKTRGQQVTLSCSPISGHRSVSWYQQTPGQGLQFLFEYFSETQRNKGNFPGRFSGRQFSNSRSEMNVSTLELGDSALYLCASSLEPGGSNQPQHFGDGTRLSIL.